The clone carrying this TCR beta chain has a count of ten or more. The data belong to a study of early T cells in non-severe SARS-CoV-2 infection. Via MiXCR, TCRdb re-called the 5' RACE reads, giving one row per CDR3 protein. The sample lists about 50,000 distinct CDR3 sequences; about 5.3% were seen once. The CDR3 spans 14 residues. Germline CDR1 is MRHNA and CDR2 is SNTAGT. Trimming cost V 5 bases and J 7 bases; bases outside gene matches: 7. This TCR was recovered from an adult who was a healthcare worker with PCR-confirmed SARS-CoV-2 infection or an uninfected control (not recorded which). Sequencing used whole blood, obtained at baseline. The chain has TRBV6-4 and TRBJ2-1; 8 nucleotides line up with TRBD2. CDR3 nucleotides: TGTGCCAGCAGTATAGGGACTAGTGCTAATGAGCAGTTCTTC. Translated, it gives CASSIGTSANEQFF.